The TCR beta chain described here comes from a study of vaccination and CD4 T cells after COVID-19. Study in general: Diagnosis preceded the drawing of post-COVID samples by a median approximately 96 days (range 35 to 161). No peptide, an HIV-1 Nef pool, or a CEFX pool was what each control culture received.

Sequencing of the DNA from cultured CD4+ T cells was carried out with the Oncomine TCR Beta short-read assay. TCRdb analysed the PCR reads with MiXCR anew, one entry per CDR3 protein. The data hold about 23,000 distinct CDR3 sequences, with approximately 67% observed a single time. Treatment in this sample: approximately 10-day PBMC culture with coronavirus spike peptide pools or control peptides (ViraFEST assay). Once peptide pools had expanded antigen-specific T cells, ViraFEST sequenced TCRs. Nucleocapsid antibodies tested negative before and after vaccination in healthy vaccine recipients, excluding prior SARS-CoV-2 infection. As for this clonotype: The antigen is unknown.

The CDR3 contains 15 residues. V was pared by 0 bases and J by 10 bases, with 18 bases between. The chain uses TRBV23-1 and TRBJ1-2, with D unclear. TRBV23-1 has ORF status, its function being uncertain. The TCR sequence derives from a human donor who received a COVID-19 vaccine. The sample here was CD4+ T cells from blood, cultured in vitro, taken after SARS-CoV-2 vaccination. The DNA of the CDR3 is TGCGCCAGCAGTCAATCAGTTCGGGCAGGAAATAACTACACCTTC. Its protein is CASSQSVRAGNNYTF.